This T cell receptor (beta chain) was recovered during a study of T cell repertoires in cytomegalovirus infection. Background on the study: Public signatures in TCR beta pointed to CMV infection and matching HLA type.

Study results and limitations: There were HLA-C-restricted CMV-specific TCR beta clonotypes dominating the ex vivo response. Using cumulative public TCR beta family frequency, the authors identified those who carried CMV together with the relevant HLA.

Trimming took 7 bases from V and 0 from J, leaving 13 bases between them. Germline CDR1 and CDR2: SNHLY and FYNNEI. There are 15 residues in the CDR3. This clonotype was counted a few times. What it binds is not known. TCRdb re-called the reads through MiXCR, storing one row per CDR3 protein. The sample shows roughly 630,000 distinct CDR3 sequences, 20% to 30% of them seen only once. The sample was CD8+ T cells from PBMCs. The receptor comes from a human donor in good health (CMV status not recorded). Some clones in this sample may be carry-over from other donors' samples. The chain carries TRBV2 and TRBJ2-1; weak D call: TRBD2 (6 bases). CDR3 sequence (DNA): TGTGCCAGCAAGGGCGGGAAGAGCTCCTACAATGAGCAGTTCTTC. Its protein product is CASKGGKSSYNEQFF. The full variable domain, its missing parts supplied by reference TRBV2 and TRBJ2-1, is EPEVTQTPSHQVTQMGQEVILRCVPISNHLYFYWYRQILGQKVEFLVSFYNNEISEKSEIFDDQFSVERPDGSNFTLKIRSTKLEDSAMYFCASKGGKSSYNEQFFGPGTRLTVL.